The 30 T cell receptor beta chains below were found in one sample sequenced in a study of chemoradiotherapy in HPV16-positive cancers. Clones were read by immunoSEQ multiplex PCR, and TCRdb kept only the in-frame ones, dropping some. The repertoire holds about 8,100 clones, with less than 75% as singletons. This material was obtained from a patient who underwent chemoradiotherapy. The receptors stem from a human donor with HPV-associated anogenital cancer.

The rearrangement joins TRBV11-2 to TRBJ2-3; possible D gene TRBD1, 6 bases. Per germline, CDR1 SGHAT and CDR2 FQNNGV. CDR3 size: 19 residues. V lost 5 bases, J lost 6 bases, and 30 bases lay in between. The CDR3 loop is CASSHYALSGTLKADTQYF. The DNA of the CDR3 is TGTGCCAGCAGCCACTATGCTCTTTCCGGGACACTCAAGGCCGATACGCAGTATTTT.

The rearrangement uses TRBV5-1 and TRBJ2-2; 8 nucleotides align to TRBD2. Germline CDR1 and CDR2: SGHRS and YFSETQ. Losses at the gene ends were 0 bases for V and 6 bases for J; bases not matched to a gene: 4. This CDR3 is 15 amino acids long. The DNA of the CDR3 is TGCGCCAGCAGCTTGGTTAGCGGGGCAGCCGGGGAGCTGTTTTTT. Translation: CASSLVSGAAGELFF.

The chain carries TRBV19 and TRBJ1-4, with 9 bases lining up with TRBD1. CDR1 and CDR2 (germline): LNHDA, SQIVND (reference sequence). After removal of 4 bases from V and 8 bases from J, the junction contained 2 bases not matched to a gene. The CDR3 totals 13 residues. The CDR3 sequence: CASSTGTGEKLFF. CDR3 DNA sequence: TGTGCCAGTAGTACCGGGACAGGGGAAAAACTGTTTTTT. Using reference TRBV19 and TRBJ1-4 for the parts outside the CDR3, the full variable domain is DGGITQSPKYLFRKEGQNVTLSCEQNLNHDAMYWYRQDPGQGLRLIYYSQIVNDFQKGDIAEGYSVSREKKESFPLTVTSAQKNPTAFYLCASSTGTGEKLFFGSGTQLSVL.

The V call is TRBV4-1, the J call TRBJ1-6; 10 bases are shared with TRBD1. Germline CDR1 and CDR2: MGHRA and YSYEKL. The J segment lost 15 bases and the V segment lost 4 bases, leaving 15 bases of the junction unmatched. The CDR3 sequence is 16 residues long. The DNA of the CDR3 is TGCGCCAGCAGCCCAACTCCCGGGACAGGGGTAATGGGCCTCCACTTT. This gives the protein CASSPTPGTGVMGLHF.

This chain uses TRBV5-4 with TRBJ1-2, with 7 positions matching TRBD1. Germline assignment: CDR1 SGHNT and CDR2 YYREEE (reference sequence). This CDR3 contains 15 residues. J was trimmed by 2 bases and V by 4 bases; bases with no gene match: 8. CDR3 sequence: CASSLNRGQNYGYTF. The CDR3 region has the DNA TGTGCCAGCAGCCTTAACAGGGGCCAAAACTATGGCTACACCTTC.

The genes are TRBV30 and TRBJ2-1; 7 nucleotides line up with TRBD1. The V and J ends lost 5 bases and 2 bases, in that order; junction bases with no gene match: 9. Germline loops: CDR1 GTSNPN, CDR2 SVGIG (reference sequence). CDR3 length: 15 amino acids. The CDR3, as DNA: TGTGCCTGGCAAAGACAGGGAAACACCTACAATGAGCAGTTCTTC. It translates to CAWQRQGNTYNEQFF.

This clone occurred once. The chain is built from TRBV18 and TRBJ2-7; D may be TRBD1 or TRBD2 (6 bases each). Per germline, CDR1 KGHSH and CDR2 LQKENI. Trimming took off 1 base at V and 4 bases at J, with 14 bases between the two ends. CDR3 length: 15 residues. Here the CDR3 DNA reads TGTGCCAGCTCACCACGCTCCCAGGGGAGGTACGAGCAGTACTTC. Residues: CASSPRSQGRYEQYF. Complete variable domain (other parts from reference TRBV18 and TRBJ2-7): NAGVMQNPRHLVRRRGQEARLRCSPMKGHSHVYWYRQLPEEGLKFMVYLQKENIIDESGMPKERFSAEFPKEGPSILRIQQVVRGDSAAYFCASSPRSQGRYEQYFGPGTRLTVT.

This clone was counted a single time. The rearrangement uses TRBV7-2 and TRBJ1-2, with 7 bases aligning to TRBD1. Germline lookup yields CDR1 SGHTA and CDR2 FQGNSA. The CDR3 totals 15 residues. The V segment lost 1 base and the J segment 4 bases; nucleotides outside the gene matches: 6. The CDR3, as DNA: TGTGCCAGCAGCTTAGGGGGGACAGCTGCCTATGGCTACACCTTC. Its protein is CASSLGGTAAYGYTF.

J is TRBJ2-3 and V is TRBV28; 10 nucleotides line up with TRBD2. V shed 6 bases, J shed 5 bases, and the junction held 8 bases outside the gene matches. This CDR3 spans 15 amino acids. From germline, CDR1 is MDHEN and CDR2 SYDVKM. The CDR3 spells CASRTVAGGRDTQYF. In DNA form, the CDR3 reads TGTGCCAGCAGGACCGTAGCGGGGGGCCGAGATACGCAGTATTTT.

This clone appeared a few times. This chain connects TRBV7-9 to TRBJ2-5; no definite D call. The CDR3 spans 16 residues. Germline V gene lookup returns CDR1 SEHNR and CDR2 FQNEAQ (reference sequence). The V end lost 3 bases, the J end lost 4 bases, and 18 bases lay between the germline ends. CDR3 bases: TGTGCCAGCAGCTTTGAGTTCAGCCCTAATCCAGAGACCCAGTACTTC. As protein: CASSFEFSPNPETQYF.

This chain uses TRBV29-1 with TRBJ2-5; D is unclear. This CDR3 is built from 13 residues. Germline V CDR1 and CDR2: SQVTM, ANQGSEA. Trimming removed 4 bases from V and 1 base from J, with 10 bases in between. CDR3 region: CSVARNRQETQYF. The CDR3 coding sequence is TGCAGCGTTGCCAGAAACCGCCAAGAGACCCAGTACTTC.

This clone is a singleton in its sample. The V gene is TRBV12-2, the J gene TRBJ1-2. TRBV12-2 is a pseudogene locus. The CDR3 is made up of 16 amino acids. CDR3 DNA sequence: TGTGCAAGTCGCCACACCGATTGCCGAGAGCGGTATGGCTACACCTTC. Protein product: CASRHTDCRERYGYTF.

The gene calls are TRBV19 and TRBJ2-5; the D is unclear. Per the germline V gene, CDR1 is LNHDA and CDR2 is SQIVND (reference sequence). Trimming left V 3 bases short and J 4 bases short, with 15 bases between. This CDR3 contains 15 residues. The CDR3 DNA reads TGTGCCAGTAGTATGGGTACTCATCTAGGAGAGACCCAGTACTTC. It yields the protein CASSMGTHLGETQYF.

The rearrangement joins TRBV30 to TRBJ2-1, with TRBD2 matching 10 bases. V gave up 5 bases and J gave up 6 bases; unmatched junction bases: 16. The CDR3 covers 17 residues. The germline V gene has CDR1 GTSNPN and CDR2 SVGIG (reference sequence). The CDR3 DNA reads as TGTGCCTGGTTGTCGTGGGGGACTAGCGAGGGGGGCAATGAGCAGTTCTTC. Protein product: CAWLSWGTSEGGNEQFF.

The V call is TRBV15, the J call TRBJ1-1, with 8 nucleotides matching TRBD1. This CDR3 contains 15 residues. V shed 3 bases, J shed 2 bases, and the junction held 5 bases outside the gene matches. CDR1 and CDR2 (germline): LNHNV, YYDKDF (reference sequence). This chain's CDR3 is CATSSPGQANTEAFF. CDR3 bases: TGTGCCACCAGCAGCCCGGGACAGGCTAACACTGAAGCTTTCTTT.

Here the CDR3 DNA reads TGTGCCAGCAGCTTGCCCCTGGACAGGTCTTTGAACACTGAAGCTTTCTTT. It translates to CASSLPLDRSLNTEAFF. The V call is TRBV5-5, the J call TRBJ1-1; 7 bases are shared with TRBD1. V lost 1 base, J lost 0 bases, and 9 bases stayed unmatched. This CDR3 has 17 amino acids. Germline CDR1 reads SGHKS; CDR2 reads YYEKEE (reference sequence). The whole variable domain, filled in from reference TRBV5-5 and TRBJ1-1, reads DAGVTQSPTHLIKTRGQQVTLRCSPISGHKSVSWYQQVLGQGPQFIFQYYEKEERGRGNFPDRFSARQFPNYSSELNVNALLLGDSALYLCASSLPLDRSLNTEAFFGQGTRLTVV.

This chain uses TRBV9 with TRBJ1-5; D unresolved. Trimming shortened V by 0 bases and J by 3 bases, and 4 bases separated the two germline ends. The CDR3 spans 13 residues. Germline CDR1 reads SGDLS; CDR2 reads YYNGEE. The CDR3 DNA follows: TGTGCCAGCAGCGTAGATTTCAATCAGCCCCAGCATTTT. This codes for CASSVDFNQPQHF.

The rearrangement links TRBV10-3 to TRBJ2-3, with 8 nucleotides matching TRBD2. Losses at the gene ends were 6 bases for V and 3 bases for J; bases not matched to a gene: 8. The CDR3 totals 15 residues. CDR1 is ENHRY, CDR2 SYGVKD, per germline. The CDR3 nucleotides are TGTGCCATCAGCCGGGGTGGCGGGGGGACAGATACGCAGTATTTT. Protein product: CAISRGGGGTDTQYF.

This chain connects TRBV19 to TRBJ1-5; D is possibly TRBD1 (6 bases). Per germline, CDR1 LNHDA and CDR2 SQIVND (reference sequence). The CDR3 sequence is 18 residues long. Trimming pared 5 bases from V and 2 bases from J, leaving 22 bases between. The DNA of the CDR3 is TGTGCCAGTAGTCTCCGGTTCCGACAGGTAGCTGGCAATCAGCCCCAGCATTTT. This translates into CASSLRFRQVAGNQPQHF.

V usage is TRBV20-1 and J usage is TRBJ1-2, with TRBD1 matching 7 bases. The CDR3 runs 10 residues. Germline loops: CDR1 DFQATT, CDR2 SNEGSKA (reference sequence). The CDR3 coding sequence is TGCAGCCCCGGGACAGCCGGCTACACCTTC. This encodes CSPGTAGYTF.

This clone was seen only a few times. The rearrangement links TRBV6-6 to TRBJ1-2; no clear D gene. CDR1 and CDR2 from the germline V gene are MNHNY and SVGAGI (reference sequence). The V and J ends lost 6 bases and 2 bases respectively, with 7 bases between them. The CDR3 contains 12 residues. The CDR3 spells CASRGINYGYTF. CDR3 sequence (DNA): TGTGCCAGCAGAGGGATCAACTATGGCTACACCTTC.

V is TRBV19 and J is TRBJ1-5, with TRBD1 matching 12 bases. The junction had 9 bases not matched to a gene; V was cut back by 6 bases and J by 6 bases. Looked up from germline, CDR1 is LNHDA and CDR2 is SQIVND (reference sequence). The CDR3 is made up of 16 amino acids. The CDR3 loop reads CASRNRDRGPGQPQHF. CDR3 in DNA: TGTGCCAGTAGAAATCGGGACAGGGGGCCGGGTCAGCCCCAGCATTTT.

The chain has TRBV7-9 and TRBJ2-7, with 8 bases that match TRBD1. Germline V gives CDR1 SEHNR, CDR2 FQNEAQ (reference sequence). V lost 3 bases, J lost 2 bases, and 3 bases stayed unmatched. CDR3 size: 14 residues. CDR3: CASSFRDRTYEQYF. CDR3 DNA sequence: TGTGCCAGCAGCTTCCGGGACAGGACCTACGAGCAGTACTTC.

This clone was picked up one time. The V gene is TRBV30, the J gene TRBJ2-3; D is ambiguous. CDR3 length: 15 residues. Germline lookup yields CDR1 GTSNPN and CDR2 SVGIG (reference sequence). Trimming shortened V by 5 bases and J by 1 base, and 16 bases separated the two germline ends. CDR3 DNA sequence: TGTGCCTGGGGGCACAGTTTTCCTGGCACAGATACGCAGTATTTT. Its translation: CAWGHSFPGTDTQYF. Together with reference TRBV30 and TRBJ2-3, the CDR3 gives the full variable domain: SQTIHQWPATLVQPVGSPLSLECTVEGTSNPNLYWYRQAAGRGLQLLFYSVGIGQISSEVPQNLSASRPQDRQFILSSKKLLLSDSGFYLCAWGHSFPGTDTQYFGPGTRLTVL.

This clone was seen more than once but under ten times. The chain joins TRBV15 to TRBJ2-1, with D tentatively TRBD1 (6 bases). Per germline, CDR1 LNHNV and CDR2 YYDKDF (reference sequence). CDR3 length: 16 residues. Trimming left V 0 bases short and J 0 bases short, with 9 bases between. DNA of the CDR3: TGTGCCACCAGCAGAGATACAGGGAGCTCCTACAATGAGCAGTTCTTC. Protein product: CATSRDTGSSYNEQFF. The whole variable domain, remainder taken from reference TRBV15 and TRBJ2-1, is DAMVIQNPRYQVTQFGKPVTLSCSQTLNHNVMYWYQQKSSQAPKLLFHYYDKDFNNEADTPDNFQSRRPNTSFCFLDIRSPGLGDTAMYLCATSRDTGSSYNEQFFGPGTRLTVL.

This chain links TRBV19 with TRBJ2-2; no definite D call. Germline V gene lookup returns CDR1 LNHDA and CDR2 SQIVND (reference sequence). The CDR3 sequence is 13 residues long. The V end was cut by 10 bases, the J end by 2 bases, with 11 bases between. The CDR3 nucleotides read TGTGCCACCATGGACGGCAACACCGGGGAGCTGTTTTTT. This gives the protein CATMDGNTGELFF.

This clone was recorded only once. One junction end disagrees with the germline gene, perhaps due to a read error. The chain couples TRBV5-6 to TRBJ2-7, with D perhaps assigned TRBD1 or TRBD2 (5 bases each). The CDR3 consists of 15 residues. Looked up from germline, CDR1 is SGHDT and CDR2 is YYEEEE. The CDR3 nucleotides are TGTACCAGCAGCTTTTCCCCGGGAACAGGCTACGAGCAGTACTTC. It translates to CTSSFSPGTGYEQYF.

The chain uses TRBV5-1 and TRBJ1-1; no clear D. The germline V gene encodes CDR1 SGHRS and CDR2 YFSETQ. This CDR3 is 13 amino acids long. V was clipped by 2 bases and J by 1 base, with 6 bases between them. The CDR3 nucleotides are TGCGCCAGCAGCTTCGGCCCGAACACTGAAGCTTTCTTT. Its translation: CASSFGPNTEAFF.

This clone has only one observation. The chain couples TRBV7-3 to TRBJ2-1; 7 bases agree with TRBD1. Trimming took 0 bases from V and 5 from J; bases not matched to a gene: 13. Per germline, CDR1 SGHTA and CDR2 FQGTGA. This CDR3 contains 18 residues. The DNA of the CDR3 is TGTGCCAGCAGCTTAACGTCCGGGCAGGGACAGTCTAACAATGAGCAGTTCTTC. It encodes CASSLTSGQGQSNNEQFF.

This clone was seen a few times. This sequence joins TRBV30 and TRBJ1-4; weak D call: TRBD1 (6 bases). The CDR3 is made up of 15 amino acids. Germline assignment: CDR1 GTSNPN and CDR2 SVGIG (reference sequence). V lost 2 bases and J 10 bases, leaving 20 bases between the germline ends. The chain's CDR3 is CAWSTDRTGIGKLFF. In DNA, the CDR3 is TGTGCCTGGAGTACCGACCGAACAGGGATTGGAAAACTGTTTTTT.